The 13 T cell receptor beta chains below all came from one sample that was sequenced in a study of cytomegalovirus exposure and HLA in healthy donors. This PCR relied on a set of 60 Vbeta primers and 13 Jbeta primers. The data were produced by immunoSEQ multiplex PCR, yet TCRdb's version contains in-frame clones alone and is incomplete. This table has about 190,000 clones, about 87% appearing once. The material sequenced was PBMCs. These receptors were taken from a man in his thirties or forties in good health and CMV-seronegative.

This clone was observed a single time. The chain uses TRBV5-4 and TRBJ2-2, with 11 bases identical to TRBD2. Germline trimming cut 1 base from V and 8 bases from J; bases unmatched to any gene: 7. The CDR3 has 16 residues. Per the germline V gene, CDR1 is SGHNT and CDR2 is YYREEE (reference sequence). CDR3 DNA: TGTGCCAGCAGCTTGCCACTAGCGGGAGCTTCGGGGGAGCTGTTTTTT. Translating it yields CASSLPLAGASGELFF.

This clone was recorded a few times. This chain connects TRBV15 to TRBJ1-1, with 7 bases that match TRBD1. With V trimmed by 2 bases and J by 10 bases, 16 bases remained unmatched. The germline V gene has CDR1 LNHNV and CDR2 YYDKDF (reference sequence). The CDR3 runs 16 residues. CDR3 sequence (DNA): TGTGCCACCAGCAGACGCTTCGAGGGGGCAGGGGCATCAGCTTTCTTT. This sequence encodes CATSRRFEGAGASAFF. Complete variable domain (other parts from reference TRBV15 and TRBJ1-1): DAMVIQNPRYQVTQFGKPVTLSCSQTLNHNVMYWYQQKSSQAPKLLFHYYDKDFNNEADTPDNFQSRRPNTSFCFLDIRSPGLGDTAMYLCATSRRFEGAGASAFFGQGTRLTVV.

V gene TRBV7-9 combines with J gene TRBJ1-2; D uncertain. CDR3 length: 17 amino acids. V dropped 3 bases and J dropped 3 bases, with 20 bases sitting between them. Germline CDR1 is SEHNR and CDR2 is FQNEAQ (reference sequence). The CDR3 spells CASSFGEANGWHYGYTF. CDR3 in DNA: TGTGCCAGCAGCTTTGGAGAGGCTAACGGGTGGCACTATGGCTACACCTTC.

CDR3: CASPRRMGLVDRGTEAFF. In DNA form, the CDR3 reads TGTGCCAGCCCCCGACGCATGGGTTTGGTGGACAGGGGAACTGAAGCTTTCTTT. This chain uses TRBV25-1 with TRBJ1-1, with TRBD1 matching over 9 bases. CDR1 and CDR2 (germline): MGHDK, SYGVNS. Trimming cost V 8 bases and J 5 bases; bases outside gene matches: 21. There are 18 residues in the CDR3. The variable domain in full, with the rest retrieved from reference TRBV25-1 and TRBJ1-1, is EADIYQTPRYLVIGTGKKITLECSQTMGHDKMYWYQQDPGMELHLIHYSYGVNSTEKGDLSSESTVSRIRTEHFPLTLESARPSHTSQYLCASPRRMGLVDRGTEAFFGQGTRLTVV.

The chain joins TRBV5-4 to TRBJ1-5; TRBD1 is a possible D gene (5 bases). V lost 4 bases and J 6 bases, leaving 11 bases between the germline ends. Germline CDR1 is SGHNT and CDR2 is YYREEE (reference sequence). The CDR3 contains 13 residues. CDR3 amino acids: CASSQGVSQPQHF. CDR3 nucleotide sequence: TGTGCCAGCAGCCAAGGGGTGAGTCAGCCCCAGCATTTT.

The rearrangement joins TRBV29-1 to TRBJ2-5; TRBD2 matches at 9 bases. The CDR3 sequence is 14 residues long. Germline V lookup: CDR1 SQVTM, CDR2 ANQGSEA. V lost 5 bases and J lost 7; bases outside the gene matches: 11. This chain's CDR3 is CSVQAGGPLRTQYF. In DNA form, the CDR3 reads TGCAGCGTTCAAGCGGGGGGCCCCCTGAGGACCCAGTACTTC.

DNA of the CDR3: TGCGCCAGCAGCCCGGGACTAGCATTCAATGAGCAGTTCTTC. Protein: CASSPGLAFNEQFF. V gene TRBV5-1 combines with J gene TRBJ2-1; 9 nucleotides agree with TRBD2. Per germline, CDR1 SGHRS and CDR2 YFSETQ. This CDR3 region has 14 residues. The ends lost 4 bases at V and 6 bases at J; junction bases unmatched: 5.

The gene calls are TRBV5-1 and TRBJ1-2, with a possible D match to TRBD1 (5 bases). The CDR3 is 14 residues long. The V gene lost 3 bases and the J gene lost 4 bases, with 13 bases spanning the gap. The V gene's germline CDR1 is SGHRS and CDR2 YFSETQ. The DNA for the CDR3 is TGCGCCAGCAGCTCCCGACTGGACACCTATGGCTACACCTTC. Translation: CASSSRLDTYGYTF. The whole variable domain, filled in from reference TRBV5-1 and TRBJ1-2, reads KAGVTQTPRYLIKTRGQQVTLSCSPISGHRSVSWYQQTPGQGLQFLFEYFSETQRNKGNFPGRFSGRQFSNSRSEMNVSTLELGDSALYLCASSSRLDTYGYTFGSGTRLTVV.

The chain employs TRBV2 and TRBJ1-2; D call uncertain. CDR1 and CDR2 (germline): SNHLY, FYNNEI. Trimming pared 6 bases from V and 4 bases from J, leaving 21 bases between. The CDR3 spans 16 residues. CDR3 region: CASSPDDESLAYGYTF. CDR3 sequence (DNA): TGTGCCAGCAGCCCTGACGACGAAAGTTTAGCCTATGGCTACACCTTC.

The gene calls are TRBV23-1 and TRBJ2-7; possible D gene TRBD2, 7 bases. TRBV23-1 is an open reading frame, and its role is uncertain. There are 17 residues in the CDR3. V shed 6 bases and J shed 2 bases, with 23 bases lying between them. The CDR3 coding sequence is TGCGCCAGCAGCTCAATCGGGGGGCCTAAGCCCACCTACGAGCAGTACTTC. This sequence encodes CASSSIGGPKPTYEQYF.

The chain combines TRBV5-1 with TRBJ2-3; 11 bases match TRBD2. Germline assignment: CDR1 SGHRS and CDR2 YFSETQ. The ends lost 4 bases at V and 1 base at J; junction bases unmatched: 14. The CDR3 runs to 19 residues. This CDR3 reads CASSQGTSGPQVGTDTQYF. CDR3 nucleotide sequence: TGCGCCAGCAGCCAAGGGACTAGCGGCCCCCAGGTGGGCACAGATACGCAGTATTTT.

The CDR3 nucleotides read TGTGCCAGCAGTTTCCGGGAGGGCACAGATACGCAGTATTTT. Protein product: CASSFREGTDTQYF. The rearrangement links TRBV28 to TRBJ2-3, with 7 positions matching TRBD2. Germline-derived CDR1 and CDR2 are MDHEN and SYDVKM. This CDR3 contains 14 residues. The J segment lost 1 base and the V segment lost 3 bases, leaving 1 base of the junction unmatched.

The sample holds one count of this clone. The V call is TRBV4-3, the J call TRBJ2-1; 7 nucleotides align to TRBD2. The trim removed 0 bases at V and 3 bases at J, leaving 8 bases unmatched. The CDR3 totals 17 residues. Germline V gene data show CDR1 as LGHNA and CDR2 as YSLEER. The CDR3, as DNA: TGCGCCAGCAGCCAAGAAGGATTAGGACTAGACTACAATGAGCAGTTCTTC. This codes for CASSQEGLGLDYNEQFF.